This T cell receptor beta chain was sequenced in a study of T cells in Graves' hyperthyroidism and ophthalmopathy. Findings and caveats of the study: Blood samples included most of the expanded thyroid clonotypes exceeding 0.001.

Amplification targeted TCR beta CDR3 regions from RNA transcripts. TCR CDR3 regions were first amplified by RT-PCR with HTBI primers. TCRdb used MiXCR to reprocess the multiplex PCR reads, holding one entry per CDR3 protein. The repertoire consists of 550,000 to 800,000 distinct CDR3 sequences, with 15% to 20% occurring once and the leading ten covering roughly a sixth. Graves' hyperthyroidism qualified as stable when ophthalmopathy did not progress within 18 months. Uncontrolled infection, other autoimmune disease, pregnancy or lactation led to exclusion. Clinical symptoms, serum thyroxine and TRAb, thyroid ultrasound and orbital computed tomography were used for the diagnoses. This clonotype has a count of ten or more. The antigen remains undetermined. V dropped 2 bases and J dropped 8; count of bases not matched to a gene: 12. This CDR3 has 17 amino acids. CDR1 MDHEN and CDR2 SYDVKM come from the germline V gene.

The rearrangement uses TRBV28 and TRBJ2-1; 10 positions agree with TRBD2. Material: blood. The source of this sequence is a man between 45 and 60 years old with Graves' hyperthyroidism. The CDR3 nucleotides are TGTGCCAGCAGTTTAGTTTGGGCTAGCGGGAGCTCCGATGAGCAGTTCTTC. Encoded protein: CASSLVWASGSSDEQFF.